This T cell receptor (beta chain) was identified during a study of breast tumors, draining lymph nodes, adjacent tissues. This clonotype was seen repeatedly, ten times or more. Antigen unknown. Study conclusions and caveats: Findings are consistent with lymph node origin and intratumoral expansion of most tumor T cells. Luminal-like breast cancer showed significantly higher tumor–nontumor repertoire similarity than basal-like. That most tumor T cells come from lymph nodes remained unproven. Tumors had less TCR diversity than lymph nodes, more than nontumor tissue.

TCRdb re-called the multiplex PCR reads through MiXCR, storing one row per CDR3 protein. This sample has over 250,000 distinct CDR3 sequences, with around 30% found just once. Breast cancer patients provided tissue from their axillary draining lymph nodes. The clonotype originates from a female donor with breast cancer. Some clones in this sample may be carry-over from other donors' samples. The source material was axillary lymph node tissue.

The CDR3 region is CSARTSGDEQYF. The CDR3 coding sequence is TGCAGTGCTAGGACTAGCGGGGACGAGCAGTACTTC. The chain uses TRBV20-1 and TRBJ2-7; 11 bases map to TRBD2. The CDR3 contains 12 residues. CDR1 and CDR2 from the germline V gene are DFQATT and SNEGSKA (reference sequence). Trimming at V came to 3 bases and at J to 5 bases, leaving 0 bases not matched to a gene.